A selection of T cell receptor beta chains follows, all from one sample in a study of blood T cell repertoires in COVID-19. Some clones are missing from TCRdb's copy, which holds only in-frame ones; the method was immunoSEQ multiplex PCR. The sample contains around 70,000 clones, more than 70% of which appear only once. The sample comprised peripheral blood. These receptors originate from a man aged 45-65 years with acute or convalescent COVID-19. CDR3s leave out the opening cysteine and the closing phenylalanine or tryptophan.

v_gene: TRBV7-8
CDR3aa: ASSLLIPGLAGVGKETQY

v_gene: TRBV18
CDR3aa: ASSPPGRYRKETQY

v_gene: TRBV19
CDR3aa: ASSIAGTGIQPQH

v_gene: TRBV10-2
CDR3aa: ASSWVAGGNEQF

v_gene: TRBV14
CDR3aa: ASSPLSRSGGTGELF

v_gene: TRBV6-1
CDR3aa: ASSEATGVSYEQY

v_gene: TRBV5-1
CDR3aa: ASSLGRGGSEKLF

v_gene: TRBV11-3
CDR3aa: ASSPSDREVGNTIY

v_gene: TRBV2
CDR3aa: ASSGGGRRNQPQH

v_gene: TRBV18
CDR3aa: ASSPGQEQETQY

v_gene: TRBV28
CDR3aa: ASSTRKGGRALPFDGTDTQY

v_gene: TRBV6-5
CDR3aa: ASRLYSNQPQH